The source of this T cell receptor beta chain is a study of shared clonotypes between healthy human individuals (dated by TCRdb to the early 2020s). Broadly, across the study: The cohort comprised two women and three men aged 18 to 49 years. Per donor, three plates each were used for CD4 naive and CD4 memory, two for CD8 naive, and one for CD8 memory. To estimate repertoire size and how much clonotypes are shared between individuals, the study performed deep sequencing of blood TCR repertoires from roughly five healthy adults. Libraries were prepared and TCR repertoires were sequenced by different laboratories using diverse techniques, in order to increase sequencing depth and limit assay-specific biases. Leukapheresis yielded between about 0.9 and 10 billion PBMCs per donor. The investigation overall reported the following: Sharing across several donors was observed for roughly 5% of naive CD4, under 4% of naive CD8, 2% to 2.5% of memory CD4, and around 0.42% of memory CD8 clonotypes. The genetic and exposure-history diversity represented was limited by the small number of donors. Based on pairwise subsampling, the degree of clonotype sharing among donors was expected to be affected by sequencing depth. Higher generation probabilities were observed for clonotypes shared by all four sorted-subset donors than for non-shared clonotypes. Incomplete sequencing was indicated by rarefaction of sorted-subset datasets, despite the large sequencing depth. Estimated clonotype richness was generally larger for naive than for memory subsets. Sampling was restricted to blood, and TCR repertoires in tissues likely differ from the TCR repertoires found in blood.

At the junction V is shortened by 6 bases and J by 2 bases, with 31 bases in between. The cysteine opens and the phenylalanine closes a CDR3 of 20 amino acids. Only the CDR3 portion is preserved as DNA: 60 bases, with reading frame beginning at the first base. For CDR1 and CDR2, the germline V gene lists MDHEN and SYDVKM. CD8 naive samples consisted of CD45RO-negative cells that were positively selected for CCR7, yielding a CD45RA+CCR7+ population without TemRA cells. Healthy HIV-negative adults with no recently reported acute infections or vaccinations were included as donors. Only Caucasian adults living in Nashville, Tennessee, USA were represented among the donors. After blood collection by leukapheresis, PBMCs were isolated using Ficoll-Histopaque density gradient centrifugation and then cryopreserved in the vapor phase of liquid nitrogen. Analytical flow cytometry was used to check the purity and quantity of every magnetically sorted T cell population. Genomic DNA was isolated from every sorted fraction and measured by UV absorbance on a Nanodrop 2000c.

Using the deep immunoSEQ assay, multiplex PCR amplified TCR CDR3 regions from genomic DNA. Extracted genomic DNA from each cell subset was spread evenly across all wells of several immunoSEQ 96-well plates, with each plate serving as a replicate. Each replicate PCR for sorted subsets received roughly 0.2 ug genomic DNA, equal to about 30,000 T cell genomes. Purified libraries were quantified with a Qubit 3.0 fluorometer, sized on a Bioanalyzer 2100, and re-quantified with the KAPA Library Quantification kit. A separate single-read 150-cycle Illumina NextSeq 550 flow cell was used to sequence each immunoSEQ 96-well plate. In the source study's methods: Because only junctional sequences without quality scores were contained in the immunoSEQ output, filtering matching that applied to full-length reads could not be performed. To assign V/J genes and CDR3, sequences were annotated against IMGT germline references using PyIR, a Python wrapper for IgBLAST v1.9. Reads were filtered out if the reads had weak V/J assignments (E-value above 1e-6), no CDR3, stop codons, out-of-frame junctions, or ambiguous translated residues. A V3J clonotype was defined by an identical inferred V gene, J gene, and CDR3 amino acid sequence. To compute the percentage overlap between repertoires, the number of shared unique clonotypes was divided by the size of the smaller repertoire. RTK rarefaction, the Chao1 estimator, and Recon v2.1 estimates of unobserved clonotypes were used to assess repertoire richness. Generation probabilities were computed with OLGA for all TCRbeta clonotypes obtained by the gDNA method from several donors. Held by TCRdb, this immuneACCESS table contains in-frame sequences only and omits some clones. Under half of the omission traces to an unresolved V gene where checked; the cause of the rest is unknown. The DNA gave D and trimming, while V, J and clone size come from that table. The sample profile shows about 2.2 million clones; around 93% of them were found once. The ten most abundant clones make up over 1.5% of the sample.

This clone was counted a single time. Its antigen target is currently unknown. No much larger clone exists at a distance of one base, and base qualities are not known. Recombination joined TRBV28 with TRBJ2-5; there is no confident call for the D gene. The clonotype originates from a man aged 18 to 29 in good health. Some clones in this sample may be carry-over from other donors' samples. Sequencing input: naive CD8+ T cells from PBMCs. This specimen's cell subset or site label, interpreted: CD45RA+CCR7+. CDR3 reads: CASSNLPIRLTTKYQETQYF. The DNA is TGTGCCAGCAGCAACTTACCTATAAGACTCACCACTAAATATCAAGAGACCCAGTACTTC.